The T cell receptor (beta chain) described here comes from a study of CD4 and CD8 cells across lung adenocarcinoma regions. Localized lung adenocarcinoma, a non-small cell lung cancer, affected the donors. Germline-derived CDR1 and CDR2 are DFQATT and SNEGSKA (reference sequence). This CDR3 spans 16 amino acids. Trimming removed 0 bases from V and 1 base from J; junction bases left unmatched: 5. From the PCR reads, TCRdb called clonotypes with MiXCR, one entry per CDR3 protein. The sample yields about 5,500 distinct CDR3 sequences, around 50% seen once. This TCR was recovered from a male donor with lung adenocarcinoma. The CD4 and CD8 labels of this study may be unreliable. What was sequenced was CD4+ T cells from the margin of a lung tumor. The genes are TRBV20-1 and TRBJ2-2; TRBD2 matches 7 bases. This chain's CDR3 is CSARDRGEMNTGELFF. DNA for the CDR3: TGCAGTGCTAGAGATCGGGGGGAAATGAACACCGGGGAGCTGTTTTTT.